These T cell receptor beta chains were read from a single sample in a study of metastatic and nonmetastatic thyroid tumors. TCRdb re-processed the PCR reads through MiXCR. The profile covers about 35,000 clones, with roughly a sixth appearing a single time and 9.5% to 15% taken by the ten largest. Sequenced: blood. These TCRs come from a male donor with papillary thyroid cancer or a benign thyroid nodule (not recorded which). Some clones in this sample may be carry-over from other donors' samples. The CDR3 runs from the conserved cysteine through the conserved F or W. The D gene is left open where the match is weak. Rows may omit the clone size; those that give it use once, few, many or a size class.

clone size	V gene	J gene	D gene	CDR3 DNA	CDR3 protein
NA	TRBV12-3/TRBV12-4	TRBJ1-3	NA	TGTGCCAGCAGTTCAAGGTCCTCTGGAAACACCATATATTTT	CASSSRSSGNTIYF
many	TRBV25-1	TRBJ2-1	NA	TGTGCCAGCGCCAGACAGATACACAATGAGCAGTTCTTC	CASARQIHNEQFF
NA	TRBV7-8	TRBJ2-6	NA	TGTGCCAGCAGCGAGTCTGGGGCCAACGTCCTGACTTTC	CASSESGANVLTF
many	TRBV4-2	TRBJ2-1	NA	TGTGCCAGCAGCCAAGATGAAGCCAATGAGCAGTTCTTC	CASSQDEANEQFF
medium-sized	TRBV28	TRBJ1-2	NA	TGTGCCAGCAGTCCCCGAAATGGCTACACCTTC	CASSPRNGYTF
many	TRBV3-1	TRBJ2-5	TRBD1	TGTGCCAGCAGCCAAGGAACAGGGGGCCAGGAGACCCAGTACTTC	CASSQGTGGQETQYF
few	TRBV4-3	TRBJ2-1	NA	TGCGCCAGCAGCCACTGGTTGAATTCTGTCAATGAGCAGTTCTTC	CASSHWLNSVNEQFF
NA	TRBV28	TRBJ1-5	TRBD1	TGTGCCAGCAGCCCTCAGGACAGGAAATATCAGCCCCAGCATTTT	CASSPQDRKYQPQHF
many	TRBV5-1	TRBJ1-1	TRBD1	TGCGCCAGCGCACAGGGTATCATTACAGGGGGCAGAAACACTGAAGCTTTCTTT	CASAQGIITGGRNTEAFF
NA	TRBV6-1	TRBJ1-2	TRBD1	TGTGCCAGCAGTAAGGCGGGACAGCCTAGGGGCTACACCTTC	CASSKAGQPRGYTF
few	TRBV6-1	TRBJ2-1	NA	TGTGCCAGCAGTGATTGGGGCAATGCCTACAATGAGCAGTTCTTC	CASSDWGNAYNEQFF
few	TRBV28	TRBJ1-5	TRBD1	TGTGCCAGCAGCGACACAGGGGGCTTATGGAATCAGCCCCAGCATTTT	CASSDTGGLWNQPQHF
NA	TRBV20-1	TRBJ1-1	NA	TGCAGTGCCGGACATTACACTGAAGCTTTCTTT	CSAGHYTEAFF
many	TRBV6-4	TRBJ2-1	NA	TGTGCCAGCAGTGACCCGAGAGTTCACGACCCTGGCTCCTACAATGAGCAGTTCTTC	CASSDPRVHDPGSYNEQFF
many	TRBV9	TRBJ2-2	NA	TGTGCCAGCAGCGTACGATATGGGGGGCCTAAGGGTCACACCGGGGAGCTGTTTTTT	CASSVRYGGPKGHTGELFF
NA	TRBV7-6	TRBJ2-7	TRBD1	TGTGCCAGCAGCCCGTGCCCAGGGACAGGGGTTGGTGAGCAGTACTTC	CASSPCPGTGVGEQYF
medium-sized	TRBV6-1	TRBJ2-3	NA	TGTGCCAGCAGTGAATACAGTCTGAGAGATGTTACGCAGTATTTT	CASSEYSLRDVTQYF
NA	TRBV24-1	TRBJ2-1	NA	TGTGCCACCAGTGATTTGTTTAGGGGTAGGGGGAATGAGCAGTTCTTC	CATSDLFRGRGNEQFF
NA	TRBV27	TRBJ2-7	NA	TGTGCCAGCAGTTACCAGGGAGCCTACGAGCAGTACTTC	CASSYQGAYEQYF
NA	TRBV6-5	TRBJ2-5	NA	TGTGCCAGCAGTTACTCCCAAGAGACCCAGTACTTC	CASSYSQETQYF
few	TRBV28	TRBJ2-3	NA	TGTGCCAGCAGACGGGCAGATACGCAGTATTTT	CASRRADTQYF
many	TRBV6-2/TRBV6-3	TRBJ2-5	TRBD2	TGTGCCAGCGAGGTTAGCGGGGCTCAAGAGACCCAGTACTTC	CASEVSGAQETQYF
few	TRBV28	TRBJ2-5	NA	TGTGCCAGCAGTTCCCTTACGGGGGGCGACGAGACCCAGTACTTC	CASSSLTGGDETQYF
few	TRBV6-2/TRBV6-3	TRBJ2-6	TRBD1	TGTGCCAGCAGGCCGACAGGGGCTGGGGCCAACGTCCTGACTTTC	CASRPTGAGANVLTF
few	TRBV27	TRBJ2-3	NA	TGTGCCAGCAGTTTTTCCGTGACTCCGTCTATCACAGATACGCAGTATTTT	CASSFSVTPSITDTQYF
NA	TRBV20-1	TRBJ1-2	NA	TGCAGTGCGCCCGTGACAGTCGCCTTTGTCTACACCTTC	CSAPVTVAFVYTF
NA	TRBV11-1	TRBJ2-3	NA	TGTGCCAGCATTAACCGACTATCGGGAGATGATACGCAGTATTTT	CASINRLSGDDTQYF
medium-sized	TRBV6-1	TRBJ1-6	TRBD1	TGTGCCAGCAGACCGGAACAGGGGGCTCTTTCACCCCTCCACTTT	CASRPEQGALSPLHF
NA	TRBV7-8	TRBJ1-6	NA	TGTGCCAGCAGATTAAGGGCAAAAGGGGATAGTTCACCCCTCCACTTT	CASRLRAKGDSSPLHF
many	TRBV9	TRBJ2-2	NA	TGTGCCAGCAGCGTAAAACTGGAGGGTCGGGTGAAAGCCGGGGAGCTGTTTTTT	CASSVKLEGRVKAGELFF
few	TRBV11-1	TRBJ2-5	TRBD1	TGTGCCAGCAGCTTAGGTTTCGGTAGGGGGCGAATTTCTGAAGAGACCCAGTACTTC	CASSLGFGRGRISEETQYF
many	TRBV4-1	TRBJ1-5	NA	TGCGCCAGCAGCCAAGGAGTGCAGGGCAATCAGCCCCAGCATTTT	CASSQGVQGNQPQHF
many	TRBV5-1	TRBJ2-1	TRBD1	TGCGCCAGCAGCCTGACAGGGGAGAATGAGCAGTTCTTC	CASSLTGENEQFF
NA	TRBV19	TRBJ1-1	TRBD1	TGTGCCAGTAGTTCGGACAGGGAAGACACTGAAGCTTTCTTT	CASSSDREDTEAFF
many	TRBV4-1	TRBJ2-7	NA	TGCGCCAGCAGCCAAGGGACCCCACGGGAAGGGGGCTACGAGCAGTACTTC	CASSQGTPREGGYEQYF
NA	TRBV6-1	TRBJ1-1	NA	TGTGCCAGCAGCCGGGACACTGAAGCTTTCTTT	CASSRDTEAFF
medium-sized	TRBV6-1	TRBJ1-6	NA	TGTGCCAGCAGTCCGACAGCGGGTAGTTCACCCCTCCACTTT	CASSPTAGSSPLHF
many	TRBV30	TRBJ1-3	NA	TGTGCCTGGGATCCCCATTCGATTTCTGGAAACACCATATATTTT	CAWDPHSISGNTIYF
NA	TRBV5-4	TRBJ2-2	NA	TGTGCCAGTACACCCGAATTACCGTACACCGGGGAGCTGTTTTTT	CASTPELPYTGELFF
NA	TRBV27	TRBJ2-1	TRBD2	TGTGCCAGCAGTACTCTAGCGGGGGGGACCTACAATGAGCAGTTCTTC	CASSTLAGGTYNEQFF
many	TRBV4-3	TRBJ2-1	NA	TGCGCCAGCAGCCAAGAGGTTTCGGACTACTCCTACAATGAGCAGTTCTTC	CASSQEVSDYSYNEQFF
many	TRBV9	TRBJ1-1	NA	TGTGCCAGCAGCGTAGAATCCTTTCAGGGGTCCGCGACGGAAGCTTTCTTT	CASSVESFQGSATEAFF
many	TRBV6-2/TRBV6-3	TRBJ2-5	TRBD1	TGTGCCAGCGGGGAGCCGGGGACAGGGGTACCACAAGAGACCCAGTACTTC	CASGEPGTGVPQETQYF